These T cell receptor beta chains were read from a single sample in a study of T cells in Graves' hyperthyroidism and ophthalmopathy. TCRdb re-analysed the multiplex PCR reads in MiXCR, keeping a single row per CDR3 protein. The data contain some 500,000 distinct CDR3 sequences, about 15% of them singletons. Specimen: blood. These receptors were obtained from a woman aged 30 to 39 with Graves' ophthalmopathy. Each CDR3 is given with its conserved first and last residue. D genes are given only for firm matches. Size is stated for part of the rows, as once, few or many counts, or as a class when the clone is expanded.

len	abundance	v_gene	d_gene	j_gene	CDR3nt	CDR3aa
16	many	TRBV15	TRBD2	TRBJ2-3	TGTGCCACCAGCAGAGAGGGGACTAGCGGCACAGATACGCAGTATTTT	CATSREGTSGTDTQYF
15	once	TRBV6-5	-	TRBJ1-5	TGTGCCAGCAGTTACAAGCCAGGGGGCAATCAGCCCCAGCATTTT	CASSYKPGGNQPQHF
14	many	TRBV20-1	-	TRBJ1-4	TGCAGTGCTAGACGGGGCAGGGCTGGCGAAAAACTGTTTTTT	CSARRGRAGEKLFF
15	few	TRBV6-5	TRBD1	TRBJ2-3	TGTGCCAGCAGTTACTCCGGGACAGGGACAGATACGCAGTATTTT	CASSYSGTGTDTQYF
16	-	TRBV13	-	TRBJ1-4	TGTGCCAGCAGCTCCGTAGGGTTGGATGATAATGAAAAACTGTTTTTT	CASSSVGLDDNEKLFF
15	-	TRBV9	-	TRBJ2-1	TGTGCCAGCAGCGCCATTAGCGGACCCTACAATGAGCAGTTCTTC	CASSAISGPYNEQFF
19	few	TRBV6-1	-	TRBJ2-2	TGTGCCAGCAGTGAAGCCCTCCGCAGTGCGGGTTTTGACACCGGGGAGCTGTTTTTT	CASSEALRSAGFDTGELFF
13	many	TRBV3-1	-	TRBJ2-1	TGTGCCAGCAGCCAAGAGGGCGTCAATGAGCAGTTCTTC	CASSQEGVNEQFF
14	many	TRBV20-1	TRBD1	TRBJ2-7	TGCAGTGCTAGAGCGGACAGGGTGAGGGGCGAGCAGTACTTC	CSARADRVRGEQYF
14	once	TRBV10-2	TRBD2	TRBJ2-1	TGCGCCAGCAGCCTAGCGGGACCCACTCAAATGCCGTTCTTC	CASSLAGPTQMPFF
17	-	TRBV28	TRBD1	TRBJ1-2	TGTGCCAGCAGAATACGACAGGGGACTAACAGCTACTATGGCTACACCTTC	CASRIRQGTNSYYGYTF
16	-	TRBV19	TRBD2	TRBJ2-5	TGTGCCAGTAGTTTGGGACTAGCGGGAGGCACAGAGACCCAGTACTTC	CASSLGLAGGTETQYF
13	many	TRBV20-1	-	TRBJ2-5	TGCAGTGCTAGAGGCTACTTCCAAGAGACCCAGTACTTC	CSARGYFQETQYF
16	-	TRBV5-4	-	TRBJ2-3	TGTGCCAGCAGCTTGAGGAGGCAGGGCGTCACAGATACGCAGTATTTT	CASSLRRQGVTDTQYF
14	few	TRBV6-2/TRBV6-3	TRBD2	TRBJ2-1	TGTGCCAGTCGACTAGCGGGGAACTACAATGAGCAGTTCTTC	CASRLAGNYNEQFF
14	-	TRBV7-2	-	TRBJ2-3	TGTGCCGGCATCTGGTCGGGACTCACAGATACGCAGTATTTT	CAGIWSGLTDTQYF
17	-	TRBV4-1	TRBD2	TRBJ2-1	TGCGCCAGCAGCCAAAATAGCGGGAGGGTCACCTACAATGAGCAGTTCTTC	CASSQNSGRVTYNEQFF
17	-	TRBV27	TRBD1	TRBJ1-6	TGTGCCAGCAGAATCCGAACATCGACAGGGGTGGATTCACCCCTCCACTTT	CASRIRTSTGVDSPLHF
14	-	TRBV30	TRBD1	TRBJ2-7	TGTGCCTGGAGTAAGGGACAGGTCCCCTACGAGCAGTACTTC	CAWSKGQVPYEQYF
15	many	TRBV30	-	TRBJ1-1	TGTGCCTGGATAAGGGTGTCTAGTTTGGGCACTGAAGCTTTCTTT	CAWIRVSSLGTEAFF
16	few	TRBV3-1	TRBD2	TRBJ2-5	TGTGCCAGCAGCCAAGGACAGGTCGGGGGGGGGGAGACCCAGTACTTC	CASSQGQVGGGETQYF
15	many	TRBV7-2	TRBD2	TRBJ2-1	TGTGCCAGCAGTATAGCGGGATTTGGTCACAATGAGCAGTTCTTC	CASSIAGFGHNEQFF
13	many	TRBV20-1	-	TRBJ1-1	TGCAGTGCTAGAGACGGAGGGAGAACTGAAGCTTTCTTT	CSARDGGRTEAFF
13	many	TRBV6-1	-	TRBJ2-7	TGTGCCAGCAGTGAAGTGGTTTCCTACGAGCAGTACTTC	CASSEVVSYEQYF
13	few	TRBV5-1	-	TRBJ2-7	TGCGCCAGCAGCTTGCGACAGTTCTACGAGCAGTACTTC	CASSLRQFYEQYF
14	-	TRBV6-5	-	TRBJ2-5	TGTGCCAGCAGTTACTCGATGGGTATGGAGACCCAGTACTTC	CASSYSMGMETQYF
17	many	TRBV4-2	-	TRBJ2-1	TGTGCCAGCAGCCAAGTTGTCGGGGCAGGGGATTACAATGAGCAGTTCTTC	CASSQVVGAGDYNEQFF
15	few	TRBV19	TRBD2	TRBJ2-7	TGTGCCAGTAGTATCTTTAGCGGGAGCTCCTACGAGCAGTACTTC	CASSIFSGSSYEQYF